The next 2 T cell receptor beta chains were all read from a single sample in a study of T cells in Graves' hyperthyroidism and ophthalmopathy. What was amplified from RNA transcripts were TCR beta CDR3 regions. The HTBI set primed first-round TCR CDR3 RT-PCR. TCRdb fed the multiplex PCR reads into MiXCR, producing one record per CDR3 protein. The table includes approximately 600,000 distinct CDR3 sequences, roughly 13% detected once. The sample consisted of blood. The receptor source for this set is a woman younger than 45 with Graves' hyperthyroidism that later progressed to Graves' ophthalmopathy.

There are many counts of this clonotype. This rearrangement joins TRBV10-3 to TRBJ2-5; 8 positions match TRBD1. Germline V gene sequence: CDR1 ENHRY, CDR2 SYGVKD. This CDR3 is built from 18 residues. V dropped 6 bases and J dropped 2; count of bases not matched to a gene: 17. CDR3 region: CAIRGQDGPTQGQETQYF. CDR3 bases: TGTGCCATCAGGGGACAGGACGGGCCAACCCAAGGGCAAGAGACCCAGTACTTC.

With regard to this clonotype: Germline and junction disagree at one end, which may indicate a read error. The V and J genes are TRBV18 and TRBJ1-2, with D perhaps TRBD1 (6 bases). This CDR3 spans 13 amino acids. Germline lookup yields CDR1 KGHSH and CDR2 LQKENI. DNA for the CDR3: TGTGCCAGCTCATCCCCGGGGGGCGCGGGCTACGCCTTC. This translates into CASSSPGGAGYAF.